Listed below are T cell receptor beta chains from one sample, sequenced in a study of CD4+ T cells in melanoma. Libraries were prepared by immunoSEQ multiplex PCR; TCRdb keeps only in-frame clonotypes and omits some of them. The data show about 55,000 clones, 60% to 80% seen once. Sequenced material: tumor tissue. Receptor source: a human donor with melanoma. The CDR3 runs from the conserved cysteine through the conserved F or W. D genes are given only for firm matches. Clone size appears in some rows only: once, few, many, or a class for an expanded clone.

d_call: -; clone_size: -; j_call: TRBJ1-1; cdr3_length: 14; v_call: TRBV7-3; cdr3_aa: CASSLTPENTEAFF; cdr3_nt: TGTGCCAGCAGCTTGACACCCGAAAACACTGAAGCTTTCTTT
d_call: -; clone_size: -; j_call: TRBJ1-1; cdr3_length: 15; v_call: TRBV7-9; cdr3_aa: CASSSKAEGYTEAFF; cdr3_nt: TGTGCCAGCAGCTCCAAGGCGGAGGGGTACACTGAAGCTTTCTTT
d_call: TRBD1; clone_size: -; j_call: TRBJ1-2; cdr3_length: 14; v_call: TRBV5-6; cdr3_aa: CASSTGGAVGGYTF; cdr3_nt: TGTGCCAGCTCTACAGGGGGCGCCGTAGGGGGCTACACCTTC
d_call: TRBD2; clone_size: -; j_call: TRBJ2-1; cdr3_length: 17; v_call: TRBV7-8; cdr3_aa: CASSPMGTSGGADEQFF; cdr3_nt: TGTGCCAGCAGCCCGATGGGGACTAGCGGGGGGGCCGATGAGCAGTTCTTC
d_call: -; clone_size: few; j_call: TRBJ1-1; cdr3_length: 17; v_call: TRBV7-9; cdr3_aa: CASSLARLRTSGTEAFF; cdr3_nt: TGTGCCAGCAGCTTAGCCCGACTCCGGACCTCGGGCACTGAAGCTTTCTTT
d_call: -; clone_size: -; j_call: TRBJ1-2; cdr3_length: 15; v_call: TRBV4-1; cdr3_aa: CASSLGAGLNYGYTF; cdr3_nt: TGTGCCAGCAGCCTGGGGGCGGGACTCAACTATGGCTACACCTTC
d_call: -; clone_size: -; j_call: TRBJ1-1; cdr3_length: 16; v_call: TRBV18; cdr3_aa: CASSYTTGFLNTEAFF; cdr3_nt: TGTGCCAGCTCGTACACCACAGGATTTCTGAACACTGAAGCTTTCTTT
d_call: TRBD1; clone_size: large; j_call: TRBJ2-2; cdr3_length: 14; v_call: TRBV27; cdr3_aa: CASSWQGAGGELFF; cdr3_nt: TGTGCCAGCAGTTGGCAGGGGGCCGGCGGGGAGCTGTTTTTT
d_call: TRBD1; clone_size: -; j_call: TRBJ1-5; cdr3_length: 14; v_call: TRBV5-1; cdr3_aa: CASSEGQGNQPQHF; cdr3_nt: TGCGCCAGCAGTGAGGGACAGGGGAATCAGCCCCAGCATTTT
d_call: -; clone_size: few; j_call: TRBJ2-3; cdr3_length: 15; v_call: TRBV7-2; cdr3_aa: CASSLWSQSTDTQYF; cdr3_nt: TGTGCCAGCAGCTTATGGTCCCAATCCACAGATACGCAGTATTTT
d_call: -; clone_size: -; j_call: TRBJ2-1; cdr3_length: 16; v_call: TRBV5-6; cdr3_aa: CASSEFSGSEFNEQFF; cdr3_nt: TGTGCCAGCAGCGAATTCTCCGGATCCGAATTCAATGAGCAGTTCTTC
d_call: TRBD1; clone_size: -; j_call: TRBJ1-5; cdr3_length: 22; v_call: TRBV4-3; cdr3_aa: CASSQEGEVNRGSPGAHQPQHF; cdr3_nt: TGCGCCAGCAGCCAAGAGGGGGAGGTGAACAGGGGGAGCCCCGGGGCCCATCAGCCCCAGCATTTT
d_call: TRBD1; clone_size: -; j_call: TRBJ2-7; cdr3_length: 16; v_call: TRBV7-9; cdr3_aa: CASSLALGTGLYEQYF; cdr3_nt: TGTGCCAGCAGCTTAGCGTTGGGGACAGGGCTATACGAGCAGTACTTC
d_call: -; clone_size: -; j_call: TRBJ1-5; cdr3_length: 18; v_call: TRBV7-8; cdr3_aa: CASSLVAAALYSNQPQHF; cdr3_nt: TGTGCCAGCAGCCTTGTGGCGGCGGCCCTATATAGCAATCAGCCCCAGCATTTT
d_call: TRBD2; clone_size: once; j_call: TRBJ2-1; cdr3_length: 14; v_call: TRBV5-1; cdr3_aa: CASSSGLAGGEQFF; cdr3_nt: TGCGCCAGCAGCTCGGGACTAGCGGGGGGTGAGCAGTTCTTC
d_call: -; clone_size: -; j_call: TRBJ2-5; cdr3_length: 13; v_call: TRBV30; cdr3_aa: CAWSVGPQETQYF; cdr3_nt: TGTGCCTGGAGTGTAGGGCCACAAGAGACCCAGTACTTC
d_call: -; clone_size: -; j_call: TRBJ1-6; cdr3_length: 14; v_call: TRBV9; cdr3_aa: CASSVRLASSPLHF; cdr3_nt: TGTGCCAGCAGCGTACGTCTTGCATCGTCACCCCTCCACTTT
d_call: -; clone_size: few; j_call: TRBJ1-1; cdr3_length: 14; v_call: TRBV5-1; cdr3_aa: CASSLGHGDTEAFF; cdr3_nt: TGCGCCAGCAGCTTGGGACACGGAGACACTGAAGCTTTCTTT
d_call: -; clone_size: many; j_call: TRBJ1-5; cdr3_length: 15; v_call: TRBV6-6; cdr3_aa: CASSYSRGGEQPQHF; cdr3_nt: TGTGCCAGCAGTTACTCGAGGGGCGGTGAACAGCCCCAGCATTTT
d_call: -; clone_size: few; j_call: TRBJ2-1; cdr3_length: 16; v_call: TRBV4-2; cdr3_aa: CASSLEHSSSYNEQFF; cdr3_nt: TGTGCCAGCAGCTTGGAACACTCTAGCTCCTACAATGAGCAGTTCTTC
d_call: -; clone_size: few; j_call: TRBJ1-2; cdr3_length: 16; v_call: TRBV10-2; cdr3_aa: CASSESLEGTTAGYTF; cdr3_nt: TGCGCCAGCAGTGAGTCACTAGAGGGGACAACGGCTGGCTACACCTTC
d_call: -; clone_size: -; j_call: TRBJ2-7; cdr3_length: 15; v_call: TRBV5-1; cdr3_aa: CASSLAQGLIYEQYF; cdr3_nt: TGCGCCAGCAGCTTGGCACAGGGACTTATCTACGAGCAGTACTTC
d_call: -; clone_size: -; j_call: TRBJ1-2; cdr3_length: 15; v_call: TRBV5-4; cdr3_aa: CASSLALGAVSGYTF; cdr3_nt: TGTGCCAGCAGCTTGGCCCTGGGGGCAGTGAGCGGCTACACCTTC